These 21 T cell receptor beta chains originate from one sample sequenced in a study of identical twins. TCRdb processed the 5' RACE reads anew with MiXCR; each CDR3 protein has one entry. The repertoire holds around 570,000 distinct CDR3 sequences, with 9.5% to 10% as singletons. These same records also appear under a second study, on yellow fever vaccine responses in identical twins.

Sequencing input: PBMCs. The receptors derive from a woman between 18 and 29 years old in good health.

Only a few counts were recorded for this clonotype. J is TRBJ2-1 and V is TRBV5-1, with TRBD1 matching over 9 bases. Germline assignment: CDR1 SGHRS and CDR2 YFSETQ. This CDR3 region has 14 residues. After removal of 2 bases from V and 6 bases from J, the junction contained 3 bases not matched to a gene. The CDR3 region has the DNA TGCGCCAGCAGCTTCCAGACAGGGGGCAATGAGCAGTTCTTC. Amino acids: CASSFQTGGNEQFF.

This clonotype came up many times. The chain couples TRBV20-1 to TRBJ2-3; D is uncertain. This CDR3 spans 16 amino acids. The germline V gene has CDR1 DFQATT and CDR2 SNEGSKA (reference sequence). Deletions cut 5 bases from V and 0 bases from J, with 18 bases between. CDR3: CSALGPRSFSTDTQYF. The CDR3 DNA sequence: TGCAGTGCTCTCGGACCCCGATCTTTTAGCACAGATACGCAGTATTTT.

This clonotype was counted at least ten times. The J gene is TRBJ2-2, the V gene TRBV20-1; D possibly corresponds to TRBD2 (6 bases). In germline, CDR1 is DFQATT, CDR2 SNEGSKA (reference sequence). This CDR3 has 14 residues. With 6 bases removed from V and 7 bases from J, the gap between germline ends came to 18 bases. For the CDR3, the DNA is TGCAGTGCGCGTACCCGACTAGTTGGCGGGGAGCTGTTTTTT. Its protein is CSARTRLVGGELFF.

This clonotype was observed a few times. The gene calls are TRBV6-1 and TRBJ2-2, with 9 bases matching TRBD1. Germline V gene lookup returns CDR1 MNHNS and CDR2 SASEGT. V dropped 7 bases and J dropped 5; count of bases not matched to a gene: 5. This CDR3 spans 14 amino acids. CDR3 in amino acids: CASTGTGTTGELFF. Written as DNA, the CDR3 is TGTGCCAGCACTGGGACAGGGACGACCGGGGAGCTGTTTTTT.

This clonotype has a handful of counts. The V and J genes are TRBV5-1 and TRBJ1-2, with D possibly being TRBD1 (6 bases). Trimming took off 4 bases at V and 4 bases at J, with 29 bases between the two ends. The CDR3 loop spans 19 amino acids. Germline lookup yields CDR1 SGHRS and CDR2 YFSETQ. The chain's CDR3 is CASSTYRGTTGRTTYGYTF. CDR3 in DNA: TGCGCCAGCAGCACTTACCGCGGTACCACAGGGAGAACGACCTATGGCTACACCTTC.

J is TRBJ1-4 and V is TRBV20-1; 7 nucleotides match TRBD1. In germline, CDR1 is DFQATT, CDR2 SNEGSKA (reference sequence). The CDR3 extends over 15 amino acids. J lost 5 bases, V lost 5 bases, and 11 bases had no gene match. For the CDR3, the DNA is TGCAGTGCTTATAAAACCAGGGGGAAGAATGAAAAACTGTTTTTT. This gives the protein CSAYKTRGKNEKLFF.

The rearrangement joins TRBV6-1 to TRBJ2-1; D is unclear. V was pared by 6 bases and J by 0 bases, with 9 bases between. CDR1 and CDR2 (germline): MNHNS, SASEGT. The CDR3 has 14 residues. For the CDR3, the DNA is TGTGCCAGCAGAAAAGACTTCTCCTACAATGAGCAGTTCTTC. Translated: CASRKDFSYNEQFF.

This clonotype was recorded many times. This chain uses TRBV7-8 with TRBJ2-5; D possibly matches TRBD1 or TRBD2 (5 bases each). Germline CDR1 reads SGHVS; CDR2 reads FQNEAQ. V gave up 2 bases and J gave up 5 bases, with 15 bases separating them. The CDR3 totals 15 residues. This CDR3 reads CASSLPMGPRETQYF. CDR3 sequence (DNA): TGTGCCAGCAGCTTACCAATGGGACCGCGGGAGACCCAGTACTTC.

This clonotype came up a few times. The genes are TRBV5-1 and TRBJ2-1; 8 bases are a match to TRBD2. Germline values: CDR1 SGHRS, CDR2 YFSETQ. CDR3 length: 13 amino acids. With V trimmed by 5 bases and J by 9 bases, 7 bases remained unmatched. The CDR3: CASSNGGAGEQFF. Here the CDR3 DNA reads TGCGCCAGCAGTAACGGGGGGGCTGGTGAGCAGTTCTTC.

Turning to this clonotype: One junction end does not reproduce the germline sequence, and a read error may be involved. This chain joins TRBV7-9 and TRBJ2-7; the match to TRBD2 covers 8 bases. CDR1 and CDR2 (germline): SEHNR, FQNEAQ (reference sequence). The CDR3 runs to 15 residues. CDR3 coding DNA: TGTGCCAGCAGCCCCCCGGGACTAGGCTCCCACGAGCAGTACTTC. It codes for CASSPPGLGSHEQYF.

The chain joins TRBV20-1 to TRBJ2-5; 7 bases map to TRBD1. The germline gives CDR1 DFQATT, CDR2 SNEGSKA (reference sequence). V shed 3 bases and J 4 bases; nucleotides not matched to a gene: 5. This CDR3 spans 13 amino acids. In DNA, the CDR3 is TGCAGTGCTAGTAAGGGGGCGGGAGAGACCCAGTACTTC. This gives the protein CSASKGAGETQYF.

At least ten counts were recorded for this clonotype. The chain recombines TRBV10-3 with TRBJ1-4; 9 bases are shared with TRBD1. Germline CDR1 and CDR2: ENHRY and SYGVKD. This CDR3 is built from 13 residues. V trimming: 8 bases; J trimming: 12 bases; junction bases outside the gene matches: 10. The CDR3 protein is CAIGDRERVQLFF. CDR3 sequence (DNA): TGTGCCATCGGGGACAGGGAAAGGGTTCAACTGTTTTTT.

This clonotype was counted only a few times. The V and J genes are TRBV5-4 and TRBJ1-5; D is ambiguous. Trimming took off 4 bases at V and 7 bases at J, with 9 bases between the two ends. The germline V gene encodes CDR1 SGHNT and CDR2 YYREEE (reference sequence). The CDR3 has 12 amino acids. The CDR3 loop is CASSVDGQPQHF. CDR3 nucleotides: TGTGCCAGCAGCGTGGACGGGCAGCCCCAGCATTTT.

Many counts were recorded for this clonotype. The chain employs TRBV7-2 and TRBJ2-1; 8 bases line up with TRBD2. There are 12 residues in the CDR3. Trimming removed 3 bases from V and 10 bases from J; junction bases left unmatched: 2. Germline lookup yields CDR1 SGHTA and CDR2 FQGNSA. CDR3 loop: CASSFSGKEQFF. DNA for the CDR3: TGTGCCAGCAGCTTTAGCGGGAAAGAGCAGTTCTTC.

This clonotype appeared a few times. The chain links TRBV4-1 to TRBJ1-5, with a weak D call TRBD1 (5 bases). CDR1 and CDR2 (germline): MGHRA, YSYEKL. This CDR3 has 13 amino acids. Trimming cost V 6 bases and J 7 bases, with 13 bases left between them. For the CDR3, the DNA is TGCGCCAGCAGTTATCAGGGAGAACAGCCCCAGCATTTT. As protein: CASSYQGEQPQHF.

The table lists this clonotype with a few counts. The V call is TRBV4-1, the J call TRBJ2-5; possible D gene TRBD1, 6 bases. Germline assignment: CDR1 MGHRA and CDR2 YSYEKL. V was clipped by 4 bases and J by 5 bases, with 23 bases between them. CDR3 length equals 17 residues. Here the CDR3 reads CASSLTERSGEMETQYF. The CDR3 DNA reads as TGCGCCAGCAGCCTTACGGAACGATCAGGGGAGATGGAGACCCAGTACTTC.

This clonotype appeared a few times. This chain joins TRBV7-8 and TRBJ2-7; D tentatively reads TRBD1 or TRBD2 (6 bases each). The germline V gene encodes CDR1 SGHVS and CDR2 FQNEAQ. This CDR3 is built from 14 residues. The V and J ends lost 5 bases and 4 bases respectively, with 15 bases between them. CDR3 in DNA: TGTGCCAGCAGCCCTAGCGACGGGACATACGAGCAGTACTTC. Its translation: CASSPSDGTYEQYF.

This clonotype was seen more than once but under ten times. The chain carries TRBV29-1 and TRBJ2-7, with D uncertain. The CDR3 loop spans 12 amino acids. The germline CDR1 and CDR2 sequences are SQVTM and ANQGSEA. Trimming took off 1 base at V and 9 bases at J, with 13 bases between the two ends. The CDR3 nucleotides read TGCAGCGTTGAAGCCCCCCTGGACGGGCAGTACTTC. Amino acid sequence: CSVEAPLDGQYF.

In regard to this clonotype: Possible read error: a much larger clone is one base away. The chain combines TRBV6-5 with TRBJ2-2; no reliable D call. CDR1 and CDR2 (germline): MNHEY, SVGAGI. V lost 2 bases and J lost 1, with 5 bases in between. The CDR3 loop spans 14 amino acids. The CDR3 DNA reads as TGTGCCAGCAGTTACGGGAAGAACACCGGGGAGCTGTTTTTT. Its translation is CASSYGKNTGELFF.

This clonotype has just a few counts. This rearrangement joins TRBV29-1 to TRBJ2-5, with 7 bases matching TRBD1. Trimming removed 2 bases from V and 2 bases from J; junction bases left unmatched: 2. Looked up from germline, CDR1 is SQVTM and CDR2 is ANQGSEA. The CDR3 is made up of 13 amino acids. Written as DNA, the CDR3 is TGCAGCGTTGAACGGGACAGTCAAGAGACCCAGTACTTC. This codes for CSVERDSQETQYF.

This clonotype was observed a handful of times. The chain has TRBV3-1 and TRBJ2-2; 9 bases align to TRBD1. Germline CDR1 LGHDT, CDR2 YNNKEL (reference sequence). The ends lost 8 bases at V and 6 bases at J; junction bases unmatched: 4. The CDR3 contains 13 residues. DNA of the CDR3: TGTGCCAGCTTACAGGGGGCCGCCGGGGAGCTGTTTTTT. This sequence encodes CASLQGAAGELFF.